These 8 T cell receptor beta chains share one sample of origin, sequenced in a study of response to subunit inactivated influenza vaccine. TCRdb called the RT-PCR reads again in MiXCR, with one record for every CDR3 protein. The data hold about 780,000 distinct CDR3 sequences, with approximately 17% observed a single time. Specimen: PBMCs from blood, collected roughly 5 days after vaccination. Receptors were obtained from a man aged 50-59 years who received an inactivated influenza vaccine.

The chain links TRBV27 to TRBJ1-2, with unresolved D. This CDR3 spans 13 amino acids. V shed 5 bases and J shed 4 bases, with 11 bases lying between them. The germline CDR1 and CDR2 sequences are MNHEY and SMNVEV (reference sequence). CDR3 sequence (DNA): TGTGCCAGCAGTATGAACCGGGGCTATGGCTACACCTTC. It encodes CASSMNRGYGYTF.

V and J are TRBV7-8 and TRBJ2-7; D is unclear. V shed 3 bases and J shed 4 bases, with 10 bases lying between them. This CDR3 comprises 13 residues. Germline V gene sequence: CDR1 SGHVS, CDR2 FQNEAQ. The CDR3 here is CASSFDIAYEQYF. The CDR3 nucleotides are TGTGCCAGCAGCTTCGACATCGCTTACGAGCAGTACTTC.

This clonotype was recorded at least ten times. The chain joins TRBV12-3 or TRBV12-4 to TRBJ2-2; D is ambiguous. V was trimmed by 3 bases and J by 7 bases, leaving 9 bases between them. The CDR3 covers 13 residues. The CDR3 loop is CASSFGVDGELFF. The CDR3 DNA sequence: TGTGCCAGCAGTTTTGGGGTCGACGGGGAGCTGTTTTTT.

This clonotype appeared a few times. CDR3 sequence: CASSLSSAAYEQYF. The DNA of the CDR3 is TGCGCCAGCAGCTTGTCTAGCGCCGCCTACGAGCAGTACTTC. The chain has TRBV5-1 and TRBJ2-7; D might be TRBD2 (6 bases). V was pared by 1 base and J by 2 bases, with 10 bases between. The CDR3 extends over 14 amino acids. Germline loops: CDR1 SGHRS, CDR2 YFSETQ. The variable domain in full, with the rest retrieved from reference TRBV5-1 and TRBJ2-7, is KAGVTQTPRYLIKTRGQQVTLSCSPISGHRSVSWYQQTPGQGLQFLFEYFSETQRNKGNFPGRFSGRQFSNSRSEMNVSTLELGDSALYLCASSLSSAAYEQYFGPGTRLTVT.

This clonotype was found a few times. The rearrangement joins TRBV7-6 to TRBJ2-1; 9 nucleotides agree with TRBD2. The ends lost 1 base at V and 10 bases at J; junction bases unmatched: 11. The CDR3 is 16 amino acids. Germline CDR1 and CDR2: SGHVS and FNYEAQ. CDR3 region: CASSLVAGGAFREQFF. Here the CDR3 DNA reads TGTGCCAGCAGCTTAGTGGCGGGGGGGGCCTTTAGGGAGCAGTTCTTC. Looking up the rest from reference TRBV7-6 and TRBJ2-1 gives the full variable domain: GAGVSQSPRYKVTKRGQDVALRCDPISGHVSLYWYRQALGQGPEFLTYFNYEAQQDKSGLPNDRFSAERPEGSISTLTIQRTEQRDSAMYRCASSLVAGGAFREQFFGPGTRLTVL.

The chain links TRBV7-9 to TRBJ2-1; 9 bases are shared with TRBD1. Germline loops: CDR1 SEHNR, CDR2 FQNEAQ (reference sequence). The CDR3 extends over 12 amino acids. The V gene end was trimmed by 6 bases and the J gene end by 11 bases; junction bases not matched to a gene: 5. The chain's CDR3 is CASRQDRGKQFF. CDR3 in DNA: TGTGCCAGCAGGCAGGACAGGGGAAAGCAGTTCTTC.

This chain joins TRBV20-1 and TRBJ2-1, with 10 nucleotides matching TRBD1. CDR3 length equals 15 residues. Trimming removed 6 bases from V and 3 bases from J; junction bases left unmatched: 8. CDR1 is DFQATT, CDR2 SNEGSKA, per germline (reference sequence). The DNA for the CDR3 is TGCAGTGCGAATCCTCGGGACAGGGGCTACAATGAGCAGTTCTTC. Amino acid sequence: CSANPRDRGYNEQFF.

The chain is built from TRBV28 and TRBJ1-6, with D perhaps matching TRBD1 (5 bases). In germline, CDR1 is MDHEN, CDR2 SYDVKM. The CDR3 spans 13 residues. V gave up 4 bases and J gave up 11 bases, with 12 bases separating them. The chain's CDR3 is CASSSSRVPPLHF. The CDR3 DNA sequence: TGTGCCAGCAGTTCCAGCAGGGTGCCACCCCTCCACTTT.